These 24 T cell receptor beta chains share one sample of origin, sequenced in a study of T cells in Graves' hyperthyroidism and ophthalmopathy. RNA transcripts provided the source from which TCR beta CDR3 regions were amplified. Initially, a first-round RT-PCR of the TCR CDR3 employed the HTBI primer set. TCRdb passed the multiplex PCR reads through MiXCR, listing each CDR3 protein once. There are more than 550,000 distinct CDR3 sequences in the sample; roughly 17% occur only once, and roughly 16% lies in the top ten. Material for sequencing was blood. The receptor set was obtained from a man aged 50-59 years with Graves' hyperthyroidism.

This clonotype was counted between two and nine times. V is TRBV3-1 and J is TRBJ1-2; D possibly corresponds to TRBD1 (5 bases). Germline-derived CDR1 and CDR2 are LGHDT and YNNKEL (reference sequence). The CDR3 runs 14 residues. The germline V and J ends were trimmed by 4 bases and 4 bases, with 13 bases remaining between them. CDR3 DNA sequence: TGTGCCAGCAGCCCCCATGGGGGGGGCTATGGCTACACCTTC. Amino acids: CASSPHGGGYGYTF.

In its sample, this clonotype was seen a few times. The rearrangement links TRBV19 to TRBJ2-1; 12 bases line up with TRBD2. Germline loops: CDR1 LNHDA, CDR2 SQIVND (reference sequence). The CDR3 consists of 15 residues. V was pared by 4 bases and J by 6 bases, with 4 bases of the junction left unmatched. The CDR3 region has the DNA TGTGCCAGTAGTAGCGGGACTAGCGGGTTCAATGAGCAGTTCTTC. Protein product: CASSSGTSGFNEQFF.

The CDR3 is CASRGTSGSEQYF. In DNA, the CDR3 is TGTGCCAGCAGAGGGACTAGCGGGAGCGAGCAGTACTTC. The chain is built from TRBV6-1 and TRBJ2-7; 14 bases agree with TRBD2. Trimming removed 6 bases from V and 6 bases from J; junction bases left unmatched: 1. The germline CDR1 and CDR2 sequences are MNHNS and SASEGT. This CDR3 spans 13 amino acids.

This sequence joins TRBV7-2 and TRBJ2-2, with 7 bases aligning to TRBD2. Germline V gene data show CDR1 as SGHTA and CDR2 as FQGNSA. J was trimmed by 4 bases and V by 5 bases; bases with no gene match: 7. The CDR3 spans 15 residues. CDR3 in amino acids: CASSPGGRGTGELFF. Here the CDR3 DNA reads TGTGCCAGCAGCCCCGGCGGGAGAGGCACCGGGGAGCTGTTTTTT.

This clonotype showed up many times. The gene calls are TRBV28 and TRBJ1-5; 8 nucleotides agree with TRBD1. Germline-derived CDR1 and CDR2 are MDHEN and SYDVKM. Losses at the gene ends were 4 bases for V and 7 bases for J; bases not matched to a gene: 12. This CDR3 contains 16 residues. In DNA, the CDR3 is TGTGCCAGCAGTTCCTTCCGCGACAGGGGTGGCCAGCCCCAGCATTTT. It encodes CASSSFRDRGGQPQHF.

This clonotype appeared many times. This chain uses TRBV29-1 with TRBJ2-7, with 7 bases that match TRBD2. There are 14 residues in the CDR3. Trimming took 1 base from V and 0 from J; bases not matched to a gene: 3. Germline V gene lookup returns CDR1 SQVTM and CDR2 ANQGSEA. CDR3 in DNA: TGCAGCGTTGAAGGCGGGAGCAACTCCTACGAGCAGTACTTC. Its translation: CSVEGGSNSYEQYF.

This clonotype occurred a few times. This sequence joins TRBV19 and TRBJ1-5; 8 bases align to TRBD1. The CDR3 runs 16 residues. J was trimmed by 5 bases and V by 0 bases; bases with no gene match: 6. Germline CDR1 reads LNHDA; CDR2 reads SQIVND (reference sequence). The CDR3: CASSIEFTTGDQPQHF. The CDR3 DNA reads TGTGCCAGTAGTATAGAATTCACGACAGGGGATCAGCCCCAGCATTTT. The full variable domain, in which reference TRBV19 and TRBJ1-5 provide the parts outside the CDR3, is DGGITQSPKYLFRKEGQNVTLSCEQNLNHDAMYWYRQDPGQGLRLIYYSQIVNDFQKGDIAEGYSVSREKKESFPLTVTSAQKNPTAFYLCASSIEFTTGDQPQHFGDGTRLSIL.

In its sample, this clonotype was seen a few times. This chain joins TRBV7-9 and TRBJ2-1, with TRBD2 identical over 12 bases. CDR1 and CDR2 from the germline V gene are SEHNR and FQNEAQ (reference sequence). CDR3 length: 12 amino acids. The trim removed 10 bases at V and 7 bases at J, leaving 2 bases unmatched. The CDR3 is CAIGLAGNEQFF. CDR3 nucleotides: TGTGCCATTGGACTAGCGGGGAATGAGCAGTTCTTC.

This clonotype was detected ten times or more. The J gene is TRBJ1-1, the V gene TRBV19; TRBD1 aligns across 8 bases. The V gene's germline CDR1 is LNHDA and CDR2 SQIVND (reference sequence). The CDR3 spans 14 residues. Unmatched junction bases numbered 7, after V lost 5 bases and J lost 5 bases. This chain's CDR3 is CASSPQGATTEAFF. CDR3 bases: TGTGCCAGTAGTCCGCAGGGGGCAACAACTGAAGCTTTCTTT. Variable domain in full (rest from reference TRBV19 and TRBJ1-1): DGGITQSPKYLFRKEGQNVTLSCEQNLNHDAMYWYRQDPGQGLRLIYYSQIVNDFQKGDIAEGYSVSREKKESFPLTVTSAQKNPTAFYLCASSPQGATTEAFFGQGTRLTVV.

The chain uses TRBV20-1 and TRBJ2-7; 7 positions agree with TRBD2. Germline V lookup: CDR1 DFQATT, CDR2 SNEGSKA (reference sequence). J lost 2 bases, V lost 5 bases, and 9 bases had no gene match. CDR3 length: 14 amino acids. CDR3 loop: CSAPGEGGTYEQYF. The CDR3 bases are TGCAGTGCTCCCGGGGAGGGAGGGACCTACGAGCAGTACTTC.

This clonotype was seen a few times. The chain combines TRBV7-9 with TRBJ1-6, with no clear D. The length of the CDR3 is 14 residues. Germline V gene lookup returns CDR1 SEHNR and CDR2 FQNEAQ (reference sequence). Trimming took 3 bases from V and 2 from J, leaving 5 bases between them. This CDR3 is CASSLETYNSPLHF. The CDR3 DNA is TGTGCCAGCAGCTTGGAGACCTATAATTCACCCCTCCACTTT.

This clonotype was seen only a few times. The chain couples TRBV19 to TRBJ1-2; weak D call: TRBD1 (5 bases). Germline V gives CDR1 LNHDA, CDR2 SQIVND (reference sequence). The CDR3 loop spans 13 amino acids. Trimming stripped 3 bases from V and 6 bases from J, with 11 bases between. The CDR3: CASSIGRDDGYTF. The DNA for the CDR3 is TGTGCCAGTAGTATCGGCAGGGACGATGGCTACACCTTC.

This clonotype showed up many times. The chain combines TRBV28 with TRBJ1-4; TRBD1 might be the D (5 bases). Germline CDR1 reads MDHEN; CDR2 reads SYDVKM. This CDR3 comprises 11 residues. Trimming left V 11 bases short and J 8 bases short, with 12 bases between. CDR3 coding DNA: TGTGCCTGCGGGGGGAGGGAAAAACTGTTTTTT. Its protein is CACGGREKLFF.

There are many counts of this clonotype. This sequence joins TRBV19 and TRBJ1-1; weak D call: TRBD1 (5 bases). The V gene's germline CDR1 is LNHDA and CDR2 SQIVND (reference sequence). The CDR3 has 11 amino acids. The V gene lost 3 bases and the J gene lost 9 bases, with 8 bases spanning the gap. The CDR3 loop reads CASSMGRKAFF. The CDR3 bases are TGTGCCAGTAGTATGGGACGTAAAGCTTTCTTT. Variable domain in full (rest from reference TRBV19 and TRBJ1-1): DGGITQSPKYLFRKEGQNVTLSCEQNLNHDAMYWYRQDPGQGLRLIYYSQIVNDFQKGDIAEGYSVSREKKESFPLTVTSAQKNPTAFYLCASSMGRKAFFGQGTRLTVV.

V and J are TRBV27 and TRBJ1-6, with TRBD1 as a possible D gene (5 bases). CDR1 is MNHEY and CDR2 is SMNVEV in the germline V gene (reference sequence). The CDR3 runs to 14 residues. V lost 7 bases and J lost 8, with 15 bases in between. The CDR3 DNA sequence: TGTGCCAGCACCCGGACAAATGGGGATTCACCCCTCCACTTT. Protein sequence: CASTRTNGDSPLHF.

Only a few counts were recorded for this clonotype. V is TRBV6-1 and J is TRBJ1-1, with 7 bases lining up with TRBD1. Germline V lookup: CDR1 MNHNS, CDR2 SASEGT. V shed 5 bases and J 0 bases; nucleotides not matched to a gene: 9. This CDR3 comprises 16 residues. For the CDR3, the DNA is TGTGCCAGCAGTTATGGGACAGAGGATATGAACACTGAAGCTTTCTTT. This codes for CASSYGTEDMNTEAFF.

The chain uses TRBV28 and TRBJ1-2; possible D gene TRBD1, 5 bases. Per the germline V gene, CDR1 is MDHEN and CDR2 is SYDVKM. The V and J ends lost 7 bases and 4 bases respectively, with 16 bases between them. The CDR3 covers 14 residues. The CDR3 nucleotides are TGTGCCAGCACCGCCCGGCTGGGGGTCTATGGCTACACCTTC. Translated, it gives CASTARLGVYGYTF.

V and J are TRBV6-1 and TRBJ1-4, with a tentative D call TRBD1 (5 bases). Germline V gene lookup returns CDR1 MNHNS and CDR2 SASEGT. The CDR3 runs to 15 residues. The V end lost 6 bases, the J end lost 5 bases, and 16 bases lay between the germline ends. The CDR3 region is CASSPTGALNEKLFF. The DNA of the CDR3 is TGTGCCAGCAGCCCTACCGGGGCCCTGAATGAAAAACTGTTTTTT.

In its sample, this clonotype was seen a few times. This rearrangement joins TRBV30 to TRBJ2-3; no firm D call. The V end was cut by 4 bases, the J end by 4 bases, with 9 bases between. The CDR3 has 12 residues. Germline-derived CDR1 and CDR2 are GTSNPN and SVGIG (reference sequence). CDR3 sequence reads: CAWKGIPDTQYF. In DNA form, the CDR3 reads TGTGCCTGGAAAGGGATCCCAGATACGCAGTATTTT.

The sample holds a few counts of this clonotype. V usage is TRBV5-1 and J usage is TRBJ2-1; D assignment may be TRBD1 or TRBD2 (5 bases each). V gave up 4 bases and J gave up 10 bases, with 18 bases separating them. Per the germline V gene, CDR1 is SGHRS and CDR2 is YFSETQ. This CDR3 has 14 amino acids. CDR3 DNA sequence: TGCGCCAGCAGCCTTGGGACCCTCACCCGGGAGCAGTTCTTC. It encodes CASSLGTLTREQFF.

This clonotype appeared many times. The rearrangement joins TRBV7-2 to TRBJ2-3; 7 positions match TRBD2. The germline CDR1 and CDR2 sequences are SGHTA and FQGNSA. The V gene end was trimmed by 4 bases and the J gene end by 1 base; junction bases not matched to a gene: 8. CDR3 length equals 16 residues. The CDR3 is CASSSHSGPRTDTQYF. The CDR3 nucleotides are TGTGCCAGCAGCTCACATAGCGGGCCGCGCACAGATACGCAGTATTTT.

The chain carries TRBV28 and TRBJ1-2; 10 bases map to TRBD1. This CDR3 comprises 17 residues. Trimming cost V 6 bases and J 6 bases; bases outside gene matches: 16. Germline values: CDR1 MDHEN, CDR2 SYDVKM. The CDR3 DNA reads TGTGCCAGCAGGAATACCAGGACAGGGGGTAGAATCAATGGCTACACCTTC. Translation gives CASRNTRTGGRINGYTF.

This clonotype showed up many times. This sequence joins TRBV20-1 and TRBJ2-7, with a weak D call TRBD1 (6 bases). V lost 3 bases and J lost 4, with 13 bases in between. This CDR3 is 13 amino acids long. Looked up from germline, CDR1 is DFQATT and CDR2 is SNEGSKA (reference sequence). This CDR3 is CSASDRIGYEQYF. The CDR3 DNA reads as TGCAGTGCTAGTGACAGGATTGGTTACGAGCAGTACTTC.

This clonotype showed up many times. The chain links TRBV7-8 to TRBJ2-7, with 7 nucleotides matching TRBD2. Germline V lookup: CDR1 SGHVS, CDR2 FQNEAQ. CDR3 size: 15 residues. V trimming: 4 bases; J trimming: 3 bases; junction bases outside the gene matches: 9. CDR3 protein: CASSWGGEGSYEQYF. CDR3 sequence (DNA): TGTGCCAGCAGCTGGGGAGGGGAGGGTAGCTACGAGCAGTACTTC.